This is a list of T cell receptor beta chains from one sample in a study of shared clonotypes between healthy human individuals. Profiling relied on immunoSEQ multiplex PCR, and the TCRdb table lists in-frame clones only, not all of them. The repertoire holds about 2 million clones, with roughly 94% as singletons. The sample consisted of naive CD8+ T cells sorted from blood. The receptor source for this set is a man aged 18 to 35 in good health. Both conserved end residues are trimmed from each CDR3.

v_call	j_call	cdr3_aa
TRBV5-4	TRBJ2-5	ASSLAPGTSGIGGETQY
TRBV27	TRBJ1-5	ASSLSYAGPQH
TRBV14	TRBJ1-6	ASSQAPPRFHSPLH
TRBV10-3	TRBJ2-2	ATRGGSYTGELF
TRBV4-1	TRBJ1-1	ASSQDGAVNTEAF
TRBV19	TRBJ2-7	ASSISEQY
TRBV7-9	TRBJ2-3	ASSNTGESTDTQY
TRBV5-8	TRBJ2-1	ASSLVGPGDEQF
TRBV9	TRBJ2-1	ASSAAGVGEQF
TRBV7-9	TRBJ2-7	ASSPARGGPHYEQY
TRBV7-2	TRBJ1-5	ASSLGDRGQTGNQPQH
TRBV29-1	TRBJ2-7	SVTGGQLYEQY
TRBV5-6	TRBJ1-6	ASSAGTAYNSPLH
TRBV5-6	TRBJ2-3	ASSWKAGGISDTQY
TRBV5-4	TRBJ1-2	ASSWGTILDGYT